The 20 T cell receptor beta chains below were found in one sample sequenced in a study of blood T cell repertoires in COVID-19. TCRdb's copy holds only in-frame clones and misses some; the assay was immunoSEQ multiplex PCR. This table has about 210,000 clones, 70% to 90% appearing once. Sequencing input: PBMCs or T cells enriched from blood (not recorded which). All receptors come from a woman aged 30 to 39 who had been exposed to COVID-19.

This clone came up a few times. The same CDR3 can be traced to other DNA sequences in this sample. V and J are TRBV19 and TRBJ2-1; 8 nucleotides align to TRBD2. The CDR3 spans 14 residues. CDR1 LNHDA and CDR2 SQIVND come from the germline V gene (reference sequence). V lost 9 bases to trimming and J lost 5 bases; unmatched junction nucleotides: 9. In DNA, the CDR3 is TGTGCCAGCAGCCGGGGGGGTGACAACAATGAGCAGTTCTTC. Its protein product is CASSRGGDNNEQFF.

The chain combines TRBV7-8 with TRBJ2-3; perhaps TRBD2 as D (6 bases). V was cut by 4 bases and J by 0 bases, with 17 bases left in between. The CDR3 totals 17 residues. CDR1 and CDR2 from the germline V gene are SGHVS and FQNEAQ. In DNA form, the CDR3 reads TGTGCCAGCAGCTCTACCGGGGGAATACCTAGCACAGATACGCAGTATTTT. As protein: CASSSTGGIPSTDTQYF.

In this sample, this clone turned up a few times. The chain is built from TRBV7-2 and TRBJ2-7; TRBD1 aligns across 7 bases. Looked up from germline, CDR1 is SGHTA and CDR2 is FQGNSA. The CDR3 length is 15 residues. J was trimmed by 1 base and V by 4 bases; bases with no gene match: 7. Written as DNA, the CDR3 is TGTGCCAGCAGCTCCACCTACAGGGGTTCCTACGAGCAGTACTTC. Residues: CASSSTYRGSYEQYF.

V and J are TRBV4-1 and TRBJ2-1; unclear D gene. Germline V gives CDR1 MGHRA, CDR2 YSYEKL. The CDR3 spans 13 residues. Trimming took off 0 bases at V and 7 bases at J, with 7 bases between the two ends. The CDR3 spells CASSQEGPNEQFF. CDR3 in DNA: TGCGCCAGCAGCCAAGAGGGCCCTAATGAGCAGTTCTTC.

J is TRBJ1-4 and V is TRBV6-6, with 8 nucleotides matching TRBD1. Germline CDR1 MNHNY, CDR2 SVGAGI (reference sequence). Trimming took 6 bases from V and 7 from J; bases not matched to a gene: 10. This CDR3 comprises 15 residues. This chain's CDR3 is CASSSPGGDREKLFF. The CDR3, as DNA: TGTGCCAGCAGCTCCCCAGGGGGCGACCGTGAAAAACTGTTTTTT.

The gene calls are TRBV28 and TRBJ1-5; TRBD1 agrees at 10 bases. V trimming: 3 bases; J trimming: 2 bases; junction bases outside the gene matches: 10. The V gene's germline CDR1 is MDHEN and CDR2 SYDVKM. The CDR3 is made up of 18 amino acids. The CDR3 sequence: CASSFTTGGIGGNQPQHF. CDR3 sequence (DNA): TGTGCCAGCAGTTTCACGACAGGGGGCATCGGAGGCAATCAGCCCCAGCATTTT.

This chain connects TRBV21-1 to TRBJ1-2; the table's D call of TRBD1 was not tested on the DNA. TRBV21-1 is marked as a pseudogene. The CDR3 runs 17 residues. CDR3 loop: CASSKGGPDSRTYGYTF. CDR3 sequence (DNA): TGTGCCAGCAGCAAAGGCGGTCCGGACAGCAGAACCTATGGCTACACCTTC.

The V gene is TRBV9, the J gene TRBJ2-7; 7 bases line up with TRBD2. J was trimmed by 1 base and V by 0 bases; bases with no gene match: 1. The CDR3 is made up of 14 amino acids. CDR1 is SGDLS and CDR2 is YYNGEE in the germline V gene. The CDR3 sequence: CASSVDGGSYEQYF. CDR3 nucleotides: TGTGCCAGCAGCGTAGACGGGGGGTCCTACGAGCAGTACTTC.

With regard to this clone: At one boundary the junction diverges from the germline segment, which might be a read error. The rearrangement uses TRBV5-1 and TRBJ2-2, with 9 bases aligning to TRBD1. This CDR3 has 16 residues. CDR1 and CDR2 (germline): SGHRS, YFSETQ. The CDR3 spells CASSAWDRANIGELFF. In nucleotides, the CDR3 is TGCGCCAGCAGCGCGTGGGACAGGGCGAACATCGGGGAGCTGTTTTTT.

The J gene is TRBJ1-5, the V gene TRBV10-2; 8 nucleotides line up with TRBD1. The J segment lost 3 bases and the V segment lost 4 bases, leaving 5 bases of the junction unmatched. Per germline, CDR1 WSHSY and CDR2 SAAADI. The CDR3 has 15 amino acids. For the CDR3, the DNA is TGCGCCAGCAGTGGGGGACAGGCCTTCAATCAGCCCCAGCATTTT. Protein: CASSGGQAFNQPQHF.

The CDR3 loop is CASSFRRGWSTGELFF. CDR3 DNA: TGTGCCAGCAGCTTTAGAAGGGGGTGGAGTACCGGGGAGCTGTTTTTT. V is TRBV5-4 and J is TRBJ2-2; tentative D call: TRBD1 (6 bases). With 2 bases removed from V and 5 bases from J, the gap between germline ends came to 16 bases. This CDR3 has 16 amino acids. Germline loops: CDR1 SGHNT, CDR2 YYREEE (reference sequence).

The chain links TRBV5-6 to TRBJ1-1; 9 positions agree with TRBD1. J lost 1 base, V lost 6 bases, and 10 bases had no gene match. Germline loops: CDR1 SGHDT, CDR2 YYEEEE. There are 16 residues in the CDR3. CDR3: CASTKPGTGKNTEAFF. The CDR3 DNA is TGTGCCAGCACAAAACCCGGGACAGGGAAGAACACTGAAGCTTTCTTT. Variable domain in full (rest from reference TRBV5-6 and TRBJ1-1): DAGVTQSPTHLIKTRGQQVTLRCSPKSGHDTVSWYQQALGQGPQFIFQYYEEEERQRGNFPDRFSGHQFPNYSSELNVNALLLGDSALYLCASTKPGTGKNTEAFFGQGTRLTVV.

The rearrangement uses TRBV12-5 and TRBJ1-5; 8 bases match TRBD1. In germline, CDR1 is LGHNT, CDR2 FRNRAP. The CDR3 runs to 15 residues. V was clipped by 5 bases and J by 3 bases; unmatched bases: 6. The CDR3 DNA follows: TGTGCTAGTGGTCCAGGACAGGGCTACAATCAGCCCCAGCATTTT. It encodes CASGPGQGYNQPQHF.

The rearrangement links TRBV10-1 to TRBJ1-1; 11 bases are a match to TRBD1. The CDR3 is 15 residues long. V gave up 3 bases and J gave up 1 base; unmatched junction bases: 1. The V gene's germline CDR1 is WNHNN and CDR2 SYGVQD (reference sequence). This chain's CDR3 is CASSDGTGGNTEAFF. In DNA, the CDR3 is TGCGCCAGCAGTGACGGGACAGGGGGGAACACTGAAGCTTTCTTT.

This clone has only a few counts. The chain joins TRBV3-1 (or the pseudogene TRBV3-2) to TRBJ1-2; D perhaps matches TRBD1 (6 bases). The germline V gene encodes CDR1 LGHDT and CDR2 YNNKEL (reference sequence). This CDR3 spans 15 amino acids. The V end lost 4 bases, the J end lost 1 base, and 13 bases lay between the germline ends. CDR3 protein: CASSRSGASNYGYTF. CDR3 DNA: TGTGCCAGCAGCCGTTCAGGGGCCAGTAACTATGGCTACACCTTC.

CDR3 nucleotide sequence: TGTGCCAGTAGTTTCAACAGGGAGTTATTCCAGCCCCAGCATTTT. The encoded protein is CASSFNRELFQPQHF. The chain recombines TRBV19 with TRBJ1-5, with a possible D match to TRBD1 (6 bases). CDR3 length: 15 amino acids. The ends were cut back, 5 bases at V and 7 bases at J, with 18 bases in the middle. Germline V CDR1 and CDR2: LNHDA, SQIVND (reference sequence). Complete variable domain (other parts from reference TRBV19 and TRBJ1-5): DGGITQSPKYLFRKEGQNVTLSCEQNLNHDAMYWYRQDPGQGLRLIYYSQIVNDFQKGDIAEGYSVSREKKESFPLTVTSAQKNPTAFYLCASSFNRELFQPQHFGDGTRLSIL.

This clone was seen only once. V is TRBV10-3 and J is TRBJ2-4; 9 bases agree with TRBD2. In germline, CDR1 is ENHRY, CDR2 SYGVKD. V trimming: 11 bases; J trimming: 1 base; junction bases outside the gene matches: 0. This CDR3 is 12 amino acids long. The CDR3 coding sequence is TGTGCCGCGGGGGGGGCCAAAAACATTCAGTACTTC. Translating gives CAAGGAKNIQYF.

For the CDR3, the DNA is TGTGCCAGCAGTTTGGGGACAGGGCATTCACCCCTCCACTTT. It specifies CASSLGTGHSPLHF. The chain couples TRBV6-5 to TRBJ1-6; 9 nucleotides agree with TRBD1. CDR1 and CDR2 from the germline V gene are MNHEY and SVGAGI. V lost 4 bases and J lost 8; bases outside the gene matches: 3. The CDR3 is 14 amino acids.

This chain connects TRBV7-7 to TRBJ2-5; TRBD2 is a possible D gene (6 bases). CDR1 is SSHAT, CDR2 FNYEAQ, per germline (reference sequence). CDR3 size: 17 residues. Deletions cut 3 bases from V and 3 bases from J, with 20 bases between. The CDR3 spells CASSFGVGAGIEETQYF. CDR3 bases: TGTGCCAGCAGCTTCGGTGTCGGTGCGGGGATCGAAGAGACCCAGTACTTC.

The rearrangement uses TRBV27 and TRBJ1-1; D perhaps matches TRBD1 (5 bases). With 6 bases removed from V and 3 bases from J, the gap between germline ends came to 20 bases. The CDR3 covers 16 residues. The germline V gene encodes CDR1 MNHEY and CDR2 SMNVEV (reference sequence). The CDR3 loop is CASRPSRSPGDTEAFF. CDR3 nucleotides: TGTGCCAGCAGACCATCAAGAAGTCCGGGGGACACTGAAGCTTTCTTT.